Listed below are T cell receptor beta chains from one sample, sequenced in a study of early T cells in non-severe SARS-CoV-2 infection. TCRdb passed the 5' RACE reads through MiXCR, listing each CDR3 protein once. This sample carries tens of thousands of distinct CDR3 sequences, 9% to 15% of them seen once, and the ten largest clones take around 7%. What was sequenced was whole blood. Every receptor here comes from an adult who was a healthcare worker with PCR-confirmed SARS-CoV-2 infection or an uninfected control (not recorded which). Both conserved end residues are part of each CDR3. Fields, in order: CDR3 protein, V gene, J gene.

CDR3: CASSYSGQGFNYGYTF
V: TRBV6-5
J: TRBJ1-2

CDR3: CSAFPGQVQETQYF
V: TRBV20-1
J: TRBJ2-5

CDR3: CSVAPDTYNEQFF
V: TRBV29-1
J: TRBJ2-1

CDR3: CASSVGSLNEQFF
V: TRBV9
J: TRBJ2-1

CDR3: CAISDISFSGSSYEQYF
V: TRBV10-3
J: TRBJ2-7

CDR3: CASSFRASYEQYF
V: TRBV7-2
J: TRBJ2-7

CDR3: CASSPFGTGKKNEQFF
V: TRBV27
J: TRBJ2-1

CDR3: CSAWGGGATQYF
V: TRBV20-1
J: TRBJ2-3

CDR3: CASSQEQGARVYEQYF
V: TRBV4-2
J: TRBJ2-7

CDR3: CASSLYWSGVAGALWETQYF
V: TRBV12-3/TRBV12-4
J: TRBJ2-5

CDR3: CSARDPEVNTGELFF
V: TRBV20-1
J: TRBJ2-2

CDR3: CASSLAGGFEQYF
V: TRBV5-1
J: TRBJ2-7

CDR3: CASSLGTSLNTDTQYF
V: TRBV11-2
J: TRBJ2-3

CDR3: CASSYGLAGDRHTGELFF
V: TRBV5-6
J: TRBJ2-2

CDR3: CASSPGVPGELFF
V: TRBV3-1
J: TRBJ2-2

CDR3: CASSLEMGGSGGEQYF
V: TRBV5-4
J: TRBJ2-7

CDR3: CASSLAGGPFDEQFF
V: TRBV5-1
J: TRBJ2-1

CDR3: CASSDWGQGSDEQYF
V: TRBV6-1
J: TRBJ2-7

CDR3: CASSPTSMEQFF
V: TRBV7-3
J: TRBJ2-1

CDR3: CAREQVTYEQYF
V: TRBV19
J: TRBJ2-7

CDR3: CASSLLSGQGSDTQYF
V: TRBV7-6
J: TRBJ2-3

CDR3: CASSYMYLGLAEYNEQFF
V: TRBV6-2/TRBV6-3
J: TRBJ2-1

CDR3: CASSLTQVATEAFF
V: TRBV7-9
J: TRBJ1-1

CDR3: CASSSGTSGSGETQYF
V: TRBV5-4
J: TRBJ2-5

CDR3: CASSSHENQPQHF
V: TRBV6-5
J: TRBJ1-5

CDR3: CASSHTHSEGVQYF
V: TRBV4-1
J: TRBJ2-7

CDR3: CASSSGRNSGANVLTF
V: TRBV19
J: TRBJ2-6

CDR3: CASSREPGRAFF
V: TRBV7-9
J: TRBJ1-1

CDR3: CASSLMVKAGANVLTF
V: TRBV5-4
J: TRBJ2-6

CDR3: CSARSLGPTYEQYF
V: TRBV20-1
J: TRBJ2-7

CDR3: CASGENRDTYEQYF
V: TRBV2
J: TRBJ2-7

CDR3: CASSPESRSTSGPGASQYF
V: TRBV7-9
J: TRBJ2-3

CDR3: CASSVDMTGSSGNTIYF
V: TRBV9
J: TRBJ1-3

CDR3: CASSGQGTDTQYF
V: TRBV18
J: TRBJ2-3

CDR3: CASSRGSVNEQFF
V: TRBV4-3
J: TRBJ2-1

CDR3: CSARAGEGANTGELFF
V: TRBV20-1
J: TRBJ2-2

CDR3: CASSGQEYNEQFF
V: TRBV10-2
J: TRBJ2-1

CDR3: CASRTGTSGYNEQFF
V: TRBV12-3/TRBV12-4
J: TRBJ2-1